This T cell receptor beta chain was profiled in a study of identical twins. Findings and limits, study-wide: Memory repertoires showed no such pattern, whereas abundant cord blood beta clonotypes carried fewer insertions.

On this clonotype itself: What it binds is unknown.

Trimming took off 2 bases at V and 4 bases at J, with 9 bases between the two ends. CDR1 MNHEY and CDR2 SVGAGI come from the germline V gene. The CDR3 runs to 14 residues. One entry per CDR3 protein results from TCRdb running MiXCR on the 5' RACE reads. The sample holds 500,000 to 550,000 distinct CDR3 sequences, about a fifth seen once. This same sample was also part of a study on yellow fever vaccine responses in identical twins. That paper notes: After vaccination, twins' T cell response reportedly seemed partly convergent, partly personalized.

This chain connects TRBV6-5 to TRBJ1-3; D is unclear. The TCR originated in a woman between 18 and 29 years old in good health. The sequencing input was CD4+ T cells sorted from blood. Written as DNA, the CDR3 is TGTGCCAGCAGTTACAGCTCAAGAGGAAACACCATATATTTT. Translated: CASSYSSRGNTIYF.